Only one count was recorded for the clone carrying this T cell receptor beta chain. CDR3 length: 15 amino acids. CDR1 SGHTA and CDR2 FQGNSA come from the germline V gene. The ends lost 5 bases at V and 4 bases at J; junction bases unmatched: 6. Assay used: immunoSEQ multiplex PCR; TCRdb lists only in-frame clones, some missing. The sample has about 100,000 clones; around 92% are singletons. The sample belongs to a study of blood T cell repertoires in COVID-19. Study at large: PBMCs, B-cell-depleted T cells, or T cells were the source of the cDNA or gDNA that made up the material.

The chain employs TRBV7-2 and TRBJ2-1; TRBD2 matches 9 bases. Sequences were obtained from peripheral blood. The sequence was collected from a man aged 35 to 55 with active or convalescent COVID-19. As DNA, the CDR3 is TGTGCCAGCAGCCCACGGACTAGCGAGTACAATGAGCAGTTCTTC. Amino acids: CASSPRTSEYNEQFF.